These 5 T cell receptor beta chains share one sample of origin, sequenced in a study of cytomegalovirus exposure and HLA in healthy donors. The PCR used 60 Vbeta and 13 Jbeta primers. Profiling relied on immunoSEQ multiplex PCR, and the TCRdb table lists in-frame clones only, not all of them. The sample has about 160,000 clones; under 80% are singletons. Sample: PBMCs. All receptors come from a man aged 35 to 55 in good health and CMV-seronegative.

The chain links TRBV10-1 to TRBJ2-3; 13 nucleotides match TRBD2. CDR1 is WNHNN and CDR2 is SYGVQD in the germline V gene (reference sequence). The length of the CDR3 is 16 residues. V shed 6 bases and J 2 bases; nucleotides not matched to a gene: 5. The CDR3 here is CASSSGLAGNTDTQYF. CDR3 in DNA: TGCGCCAGCAGCTCGGGACTAGCGGGAAACACAGATACGCAGTATTTT.

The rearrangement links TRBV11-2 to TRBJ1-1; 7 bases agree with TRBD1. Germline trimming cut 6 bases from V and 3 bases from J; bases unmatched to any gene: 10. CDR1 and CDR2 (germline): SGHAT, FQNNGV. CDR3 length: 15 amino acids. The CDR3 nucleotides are TGTGCCAGCAGTCCTATACAGGGGCCGGACACTGAAGCTTTCTTT. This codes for CASSPIQGPDTEAFF.

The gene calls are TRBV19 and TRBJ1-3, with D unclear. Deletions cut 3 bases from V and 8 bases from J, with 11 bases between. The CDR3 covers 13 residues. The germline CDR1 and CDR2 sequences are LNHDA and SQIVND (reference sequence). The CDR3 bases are TGTGCCAGTAGTATCTCGGTTTTGGACACCATATATTTT. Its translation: CASSISVLDTIYF.

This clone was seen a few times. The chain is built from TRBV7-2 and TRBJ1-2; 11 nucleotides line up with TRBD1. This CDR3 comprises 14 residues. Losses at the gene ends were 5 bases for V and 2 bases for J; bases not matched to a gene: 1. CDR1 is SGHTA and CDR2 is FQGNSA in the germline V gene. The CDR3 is CASSRDRGNYGYTF. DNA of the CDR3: TGTGCCAGCAGCCGGGACAGGGGGAACTATGGCTACACCTTC.

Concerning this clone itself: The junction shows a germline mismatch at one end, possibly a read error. The CDR3 sequence: CASSESLSTSGGIDF. The DNA for the CDR3 is TGTGCCAGCAGTGAAAGTCTATCGACTAGCGGGGGAATTGACTTC. The chain joins TRBV6-1 to TRBJ2-5; 12 nucleotides match TRBD2. CDR1 and CDR2 from the germline V gene are MNHNS and SASEGT. The length of the CDR3 is 15 residues.